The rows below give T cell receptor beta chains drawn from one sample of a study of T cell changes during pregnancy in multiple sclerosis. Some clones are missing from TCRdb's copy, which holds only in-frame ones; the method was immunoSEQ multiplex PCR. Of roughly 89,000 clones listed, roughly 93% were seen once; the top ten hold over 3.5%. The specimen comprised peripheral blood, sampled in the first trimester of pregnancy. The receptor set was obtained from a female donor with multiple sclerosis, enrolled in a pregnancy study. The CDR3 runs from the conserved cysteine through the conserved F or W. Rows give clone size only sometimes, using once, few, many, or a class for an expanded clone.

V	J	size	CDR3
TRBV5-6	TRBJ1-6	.	CASSLVPGDNSPLHF
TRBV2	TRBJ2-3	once	CASRRLSPITDTQYF
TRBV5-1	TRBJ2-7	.	CASSTGSSSYEQYF
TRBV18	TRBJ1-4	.	CASSPRDSNEKLFF
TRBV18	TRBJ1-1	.	CASSPGPGSNTEAFF
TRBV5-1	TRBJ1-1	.	CASTGEDRAATEAFF
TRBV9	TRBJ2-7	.	CASSVDGQGFYEQYF
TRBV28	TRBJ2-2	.	CASSPGGGRTGELFF
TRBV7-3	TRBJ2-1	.	CASSLGKRGKTYNEQFF
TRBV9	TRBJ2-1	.	CASSSSGGVEFF
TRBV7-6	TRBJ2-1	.	CASSPRTGRREQFF
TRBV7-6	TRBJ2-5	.	CASSLEFAGGTQETQYF
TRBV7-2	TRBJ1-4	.	CASSLGDTNEKLFF
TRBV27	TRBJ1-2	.	CASCPLSRGSGGYTF
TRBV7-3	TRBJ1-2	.	CASSSQPGQGDGYTF
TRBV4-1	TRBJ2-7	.	CASSLTGWAYEQYF
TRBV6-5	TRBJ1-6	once	CASYPRGGSPLHF
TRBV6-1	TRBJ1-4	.	CASSGVGASFEKLFF
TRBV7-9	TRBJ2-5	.	CASSLARGLAGQETQYF
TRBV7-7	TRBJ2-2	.	CASSRRGGGELFF
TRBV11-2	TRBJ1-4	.	CASSRDRDNEKLFF
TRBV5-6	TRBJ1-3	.	CASSLMGSSGNTIYF
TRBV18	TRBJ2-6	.	CASSPDTGQLDSGANVLTF
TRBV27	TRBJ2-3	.	CASSPPWAITDTQYF
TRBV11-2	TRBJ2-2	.	CASSLWSTPGTGELFF
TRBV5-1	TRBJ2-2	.	CASSLSMGGTGELFF
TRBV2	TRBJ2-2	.	CASSGGGGELFF
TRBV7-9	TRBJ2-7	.	CASSFRQANEQYF
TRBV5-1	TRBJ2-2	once	CASSYLTSGGTNTGELFF
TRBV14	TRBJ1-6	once	CASSQEGGARNSPLHF
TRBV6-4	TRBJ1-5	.	CASSSDRDNNQPQHF
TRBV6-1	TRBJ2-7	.	CASSEFEGGYEQYF
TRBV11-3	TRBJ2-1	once	CASSLHLGAYNEQFF
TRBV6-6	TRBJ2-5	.	CASSLDKKTQYF
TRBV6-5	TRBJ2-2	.	CASSFSTTGGGELFF
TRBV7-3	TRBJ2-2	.	CASSYDRDTGELFF
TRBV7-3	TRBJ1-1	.	CASSEGAQNTEAFF
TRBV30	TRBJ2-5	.	CAWSRDSQETQYF
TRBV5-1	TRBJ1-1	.	CASSSYPGGVNTEAFF
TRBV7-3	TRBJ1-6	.	CASSLSRDSPLHF
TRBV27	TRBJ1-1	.	CASSLRPMNTEAFF
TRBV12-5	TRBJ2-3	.	CASGLVVLAQADTQYF
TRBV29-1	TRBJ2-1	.	CSVPRLAGGREQFF
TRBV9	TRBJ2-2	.	CASSVVGRGYANTGELFF
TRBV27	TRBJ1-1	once	CASRKFQGIGVNTEAFF
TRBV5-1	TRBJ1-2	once	CASSFDSLGYTF
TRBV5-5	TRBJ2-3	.	CASSLESTDTQYF
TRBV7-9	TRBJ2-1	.	CASSRRDRGFNEQFF
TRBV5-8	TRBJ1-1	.	CASSFHRGNTEAFF
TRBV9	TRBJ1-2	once	CASSVGGSHGYTF
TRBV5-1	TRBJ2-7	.	CASSLEATGRNEQYF
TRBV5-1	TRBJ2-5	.	CASSLWGGTSSQETQYF
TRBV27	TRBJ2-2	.	CASSLSMGGNTGELFF
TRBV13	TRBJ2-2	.	CASSSLAGVTNTGELFF
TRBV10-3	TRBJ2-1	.	CAISESSSSYNEQFF
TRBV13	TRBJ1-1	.	CASSGYGGAGTEAFF
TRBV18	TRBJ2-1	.	CASSPLGGSSYNEQFF
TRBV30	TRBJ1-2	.	CAWSVRGMGYTF
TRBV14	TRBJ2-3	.	CASSQDLVWGPEGGYTDTQYF